Listed here is a single TCR beta chain. Only in-frame clones appear in the TCRdb table, and some are missing; sequencing was by immunoSEQ multiplex PCR. The repertoire includes fewer than 250,000 clones, approximately 86% of them detected once, and 3.5% to 4% sits in the top ten. The data were taken from a study of blood T cell repertoires in COVID-19. Study-level information: Italy, Spain and the United States were the sources of the convalescent and acute COVID-19 samples. Nucleic acid was either cDNA or gDNA, and it came from T cells, B-cell-depleted T cells, or PBMCs.

In terms of age and location, participants ranged from roughly 18 to 95 years and lived in roughly 22 US areas. The germline gives CDR1 MDHEN, CDR2 SYDVKM. The CDR3 loop spans 15 amino acids. The V end lost 3 bases, the J end lost 7 bases, and 16 bases lay between the germline ends. V is TRBV28 and J is TRBJ2-1, with D possibly matching TRBD1 (5 bases). The TCR originated in a woman in her thirties or forties with acute COVID-19. What was sequenced was PBMCs or T cells enriched from blood (not recorded which). The CDR3 here is CASSFVVGPLNEQFF. CDR3 nucleotides: TGTGCCAGCAGTTTCGTGGTGGGGCCCCTAAATGAGCAGTTCTTC.